The TCR beta chain under discussion was sequenced for a study of cytomegalovirus exposure and HLA in healthy donors. Overall study findings and caveats: In the analysis, some V segments, TRBV6-2 and TRBV6-3 included, were excluded as indistinguishable.

On this clone: The antigen remains unidentified.

PCR involved 60 Vbeta and 13 Jbeta primers. The repertoire was sequenced with immunoSEQ multiplex PCR; TCRdb's copy has only in-frame clones and lacks some. Seen here are 130,000 or so clones, over 80% observed once, and the top ten hold 2.1%. The CDR3 covers 15 residues. Trimming removed 2 bases from V and 0 bases from J, with 14 bases in between. The germline V gene encodes CDR1 GTSNPN and CDR2 SVGIG (reference sequence). Sequencing was done on a sample of PBMCs. V is TRBV30 and J is TRBJ2-7; TRBD1 might be the D (5 bases). This receptor was taken from a man between 25 and 39 years old in good health and CMV-seronegative. CDR3 region: CAWSRSTDSSYEQYF. CDR3 DNA: TGTGCCTGGAGTAGATCGACAGATAGCTCCTACGAGCAGTACTTC.